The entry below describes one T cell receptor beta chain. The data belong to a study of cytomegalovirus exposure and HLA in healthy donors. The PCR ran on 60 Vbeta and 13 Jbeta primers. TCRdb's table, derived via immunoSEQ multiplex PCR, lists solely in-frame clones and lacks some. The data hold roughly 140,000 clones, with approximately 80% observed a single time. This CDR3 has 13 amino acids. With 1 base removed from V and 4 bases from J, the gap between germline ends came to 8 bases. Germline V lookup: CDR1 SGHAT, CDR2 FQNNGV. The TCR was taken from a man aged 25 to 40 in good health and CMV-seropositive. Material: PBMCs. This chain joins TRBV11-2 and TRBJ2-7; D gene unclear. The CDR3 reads CASSLGVIYEQYF. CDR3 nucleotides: TGTGCCAGCAGCTTAGGCGTGATTTACGAGCAGTACTTC. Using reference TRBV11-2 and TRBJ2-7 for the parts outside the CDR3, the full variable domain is EAGVAQSPRYKIIEKRQSVAFWCNPISGHATLYWYQQILGQGPKLLIQFQNNGVVDDSQLPKDRFSAERLKGVDSTLKIQPAKLEDSAVYLCASSLGVIYEQYFGPGTRLTVT.